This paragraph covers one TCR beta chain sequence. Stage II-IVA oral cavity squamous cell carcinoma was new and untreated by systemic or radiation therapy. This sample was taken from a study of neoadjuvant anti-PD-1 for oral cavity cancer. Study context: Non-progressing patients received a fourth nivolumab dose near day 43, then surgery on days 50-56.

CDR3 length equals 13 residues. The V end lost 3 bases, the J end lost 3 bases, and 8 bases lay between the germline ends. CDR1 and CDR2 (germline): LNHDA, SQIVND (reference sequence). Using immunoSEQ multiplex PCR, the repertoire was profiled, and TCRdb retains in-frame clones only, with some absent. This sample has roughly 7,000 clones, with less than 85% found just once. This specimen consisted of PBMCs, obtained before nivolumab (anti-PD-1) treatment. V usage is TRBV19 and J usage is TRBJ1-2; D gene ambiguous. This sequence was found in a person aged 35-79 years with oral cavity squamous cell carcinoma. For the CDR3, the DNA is TGTGCCAGTAGTATTGACTCATACTATGGCTACACCTTC. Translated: CASSIDSYYGYTF.